This T cell receptor (beta chain) was sequenced in a study of T cell changes during pregnancy in multiple sclerosis. Clones were read by immunoSEQ multiplex PCR, and TCRdb kept only the in-frame ones, dropping some. The table shows 15,000 to 20,000 clones, with roughly 85% occurring only once. Germline V lookup: CDR1 MNHEY, CDR2 SMNVEV (reference sequence). The CDR3 spans 16 residues. Trimming cost V 5 bases and J 3 bases, with 17 bases left between them. This TCR was recovered from a female donor in good health, enrolled as a control in a pregnancy study. Sequencing used CD8+ T cells from peripheral blood mononuclear cells, obtained in the third trimester of pregnancy. The chain couples TRBV27 to TRBJ2-4; D is perhaps TRBD2 (5 bases). For the CDR3, the DNA is TGTGCCAGCAGTCCTAACGGCGGGCCGGACAAAAACATTCAGTACTTC. This gives the protein CASSPNGGPDKNIQYF.